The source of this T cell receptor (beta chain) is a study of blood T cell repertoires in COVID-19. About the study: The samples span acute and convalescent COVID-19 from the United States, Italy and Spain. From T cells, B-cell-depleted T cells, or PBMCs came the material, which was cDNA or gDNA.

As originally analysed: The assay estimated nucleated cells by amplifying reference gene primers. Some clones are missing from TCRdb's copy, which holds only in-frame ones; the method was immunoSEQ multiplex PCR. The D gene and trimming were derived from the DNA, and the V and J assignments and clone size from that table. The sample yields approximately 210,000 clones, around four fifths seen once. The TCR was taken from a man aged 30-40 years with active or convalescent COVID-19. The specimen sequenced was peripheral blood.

The CDR3 sequence: CATSDTGSWETQYF. The CDR3, as DNA: TGTGCCACCAGTGACACAGGGAGTTGGGAGACCCAGTACTTC. The chain is built from TRBV24-1 and TRBJ2-5, with a possible D match to TRBD1 (6 bases). CDR3 size: 14 residues. Trimming took off 4 bases at V and 5 bases at J, with 13 bases between the two ends. Germline CDR1 is KGHDR and CDR2 is SFDVKD.